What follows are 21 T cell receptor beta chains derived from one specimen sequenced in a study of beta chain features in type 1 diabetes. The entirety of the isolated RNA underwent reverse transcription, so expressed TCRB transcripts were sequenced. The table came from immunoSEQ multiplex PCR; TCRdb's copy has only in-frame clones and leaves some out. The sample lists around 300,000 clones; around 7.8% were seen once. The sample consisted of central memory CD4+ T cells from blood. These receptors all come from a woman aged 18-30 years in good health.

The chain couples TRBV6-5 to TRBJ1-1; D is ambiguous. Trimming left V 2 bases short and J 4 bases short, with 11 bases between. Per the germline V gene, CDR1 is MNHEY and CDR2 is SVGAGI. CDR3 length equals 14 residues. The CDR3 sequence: CASSYAVGRTEAFF. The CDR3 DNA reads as TGTGCCAGCAGTTACGCTGTAGGGCGCACTGAAGCTTTCTTT.

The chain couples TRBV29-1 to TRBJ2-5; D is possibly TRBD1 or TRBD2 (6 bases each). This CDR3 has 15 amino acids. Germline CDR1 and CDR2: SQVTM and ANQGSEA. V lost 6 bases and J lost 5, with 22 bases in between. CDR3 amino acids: CSVRSGGGLGETQYF. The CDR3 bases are TGCAGCGTCCGGAGCGGAGGGGGGTTGGGGGAGACCCAGTACTTC.

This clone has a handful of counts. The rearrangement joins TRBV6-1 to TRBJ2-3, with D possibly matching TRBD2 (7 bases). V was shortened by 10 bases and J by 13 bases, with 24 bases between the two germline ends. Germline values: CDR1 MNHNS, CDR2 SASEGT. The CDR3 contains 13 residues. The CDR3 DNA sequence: TGTGCCACTTCGTGGGATGTGGCGGGGGACAAGTATTTT. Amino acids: CATSWDVAGDKYF.

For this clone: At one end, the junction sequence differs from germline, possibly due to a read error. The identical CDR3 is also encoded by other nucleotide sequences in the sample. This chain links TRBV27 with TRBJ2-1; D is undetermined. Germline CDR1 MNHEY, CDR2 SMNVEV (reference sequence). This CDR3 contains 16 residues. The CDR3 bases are TGTGCGAGCAGTTTATCGAGCACCGTTATCTACAATGAGCAGTTCTTC. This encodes CASSLSSTVIYNEQFF.

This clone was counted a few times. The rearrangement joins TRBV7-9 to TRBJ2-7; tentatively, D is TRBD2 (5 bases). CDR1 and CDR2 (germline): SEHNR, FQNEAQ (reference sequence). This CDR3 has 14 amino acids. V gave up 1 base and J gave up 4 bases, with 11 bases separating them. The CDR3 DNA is TGTGCCAGCAGCTTAGTGGAGGTAGCGTACGAGCAGTACTTC. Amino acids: CASSLVEVAYEQYF.

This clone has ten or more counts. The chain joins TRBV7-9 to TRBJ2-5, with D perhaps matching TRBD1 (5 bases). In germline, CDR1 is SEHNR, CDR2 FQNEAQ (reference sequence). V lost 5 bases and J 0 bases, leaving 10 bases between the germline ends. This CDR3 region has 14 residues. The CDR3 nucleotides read TGTGCCAGCAGCCGACGCAGGGACCAAGAGACCCAGTACTTC. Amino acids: CASSRRRDQETQYF. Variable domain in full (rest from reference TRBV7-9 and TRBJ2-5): DTGVSQNPRHKITKRGQNVTFRCDPISEHNRLYWYRQTLGQGPEFLTYFQNEAQLEKSRLLSDRFSAERPKGSFSTLEIQRTEQGDSAMYLCASSRRRDQETQYFGPGTRLLVL.

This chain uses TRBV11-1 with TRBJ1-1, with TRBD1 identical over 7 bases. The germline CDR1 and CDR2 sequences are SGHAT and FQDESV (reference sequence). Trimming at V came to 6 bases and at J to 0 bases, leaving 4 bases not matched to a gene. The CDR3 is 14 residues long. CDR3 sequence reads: CASRVGQLNTEAFF. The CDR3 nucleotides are TGTGCCAGCAGAGTGGGACAGTTGAACACTGAAGCTTTCTTT.

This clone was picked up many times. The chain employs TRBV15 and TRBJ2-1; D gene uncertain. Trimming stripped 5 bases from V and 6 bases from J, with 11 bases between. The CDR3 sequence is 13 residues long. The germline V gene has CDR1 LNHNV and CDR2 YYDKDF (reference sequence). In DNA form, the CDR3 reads TGTGCCACCAGCGCCCGGCGGCTCAATGAGCAGTTCTTC. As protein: CATSARRLNEQFF.

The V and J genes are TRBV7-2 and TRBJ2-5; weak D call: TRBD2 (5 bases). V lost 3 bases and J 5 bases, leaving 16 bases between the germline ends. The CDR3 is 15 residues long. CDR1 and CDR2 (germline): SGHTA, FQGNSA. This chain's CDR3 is CASSFLPGTAETQYF. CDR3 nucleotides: TGTGCCAGCAGCTTCTTACCGGGAACGGCTGAGACCCAGTACTTC.

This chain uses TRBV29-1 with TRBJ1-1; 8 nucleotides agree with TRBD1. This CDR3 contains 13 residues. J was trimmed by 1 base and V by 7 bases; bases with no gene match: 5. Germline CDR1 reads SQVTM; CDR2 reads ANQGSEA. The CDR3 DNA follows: TGCAGCGCCTCGGGACAGGCGAACACTGAAGCTTTCTTT. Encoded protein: CSASGQANTEAFF.

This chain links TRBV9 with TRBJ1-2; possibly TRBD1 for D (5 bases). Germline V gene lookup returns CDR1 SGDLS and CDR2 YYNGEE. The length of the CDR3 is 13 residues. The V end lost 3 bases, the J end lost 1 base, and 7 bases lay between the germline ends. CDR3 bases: TGTGCCAGCAGCGCACAGGATAACTATGGCTACACCTTC. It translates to CASSAQDNYGYTF.

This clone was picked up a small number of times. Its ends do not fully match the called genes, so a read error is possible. CDR3 sequence: CASSDHGQRTVF. The CDR3 DNA reads as TGTGCCAGCAGTGACCATGGGCAGCGGACGGTTTTC. The chain links TRBV2 to TRBJ1-2; D is uncertain. The germline gives CDR1 SNHLY, CDR2 FYNNEI. The CDR3 is 12 amino acids.

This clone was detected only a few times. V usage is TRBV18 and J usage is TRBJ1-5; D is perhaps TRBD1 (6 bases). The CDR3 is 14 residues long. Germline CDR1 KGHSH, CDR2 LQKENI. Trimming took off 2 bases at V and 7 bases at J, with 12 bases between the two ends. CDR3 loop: CASSPSGARQPQHF. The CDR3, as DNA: TGTGCCAGCTCACCATCAGGGGCGAGACAGCCCCAGCATTTT.

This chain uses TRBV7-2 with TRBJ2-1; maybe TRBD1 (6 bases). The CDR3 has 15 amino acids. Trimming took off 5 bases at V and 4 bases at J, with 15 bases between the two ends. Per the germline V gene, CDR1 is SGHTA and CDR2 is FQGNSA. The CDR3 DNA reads TGTGCCAGCAGCCCCAGGGACACCTTATACAATGAGCAGTTCTTC. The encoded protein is CASSPRDTLYNEQFF. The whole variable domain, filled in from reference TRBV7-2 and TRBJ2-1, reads GAGVSQSPSNKVTEKGKDVELRCDPISGHTALYWYRQSLGQGLEFLIYFQGNSAPDKSGLPSDRFSAERTGGSVSTLTIQRTQQEDSAVYLCASSPRDTLYNEQFFGPGTRLTVL.

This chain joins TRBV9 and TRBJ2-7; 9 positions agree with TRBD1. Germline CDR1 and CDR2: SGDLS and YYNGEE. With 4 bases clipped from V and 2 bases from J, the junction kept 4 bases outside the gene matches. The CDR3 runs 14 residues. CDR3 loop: CASSPRQGAYEQYV. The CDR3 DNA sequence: TGTGCCAGCAGCCCCCGACAGGGGGCCTACGAGCAGTACGTC.

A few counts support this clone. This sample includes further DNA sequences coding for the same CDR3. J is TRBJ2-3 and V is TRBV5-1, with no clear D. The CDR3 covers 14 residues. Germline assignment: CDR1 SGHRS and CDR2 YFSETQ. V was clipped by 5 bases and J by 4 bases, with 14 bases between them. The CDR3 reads CASSSTSGADTQYF. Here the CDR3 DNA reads TGCGCCAGCAGTTCGACTTCCGGTGCAGATACGCAGTATTTT.

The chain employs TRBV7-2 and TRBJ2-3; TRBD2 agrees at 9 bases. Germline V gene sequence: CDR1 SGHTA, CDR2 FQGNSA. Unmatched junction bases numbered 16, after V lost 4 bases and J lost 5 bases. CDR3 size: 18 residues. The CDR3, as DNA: TGTGCCAGCAGCTCCTCTTTTTCTCGCGGGAGGGCCGGAGATACGCAGTATTTT. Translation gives CASSSSFSRGRAGDTQYF. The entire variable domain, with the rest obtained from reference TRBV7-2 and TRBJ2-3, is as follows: GAGVSQSPSNKVTEKGKDVELRCDPISGHTALYWYRQSLGQGLEFLIYFQGNSAPDKSGLPSDRFSAERTGGSVSTLTIQRTQQEDSAVYLCASSSSFSRGRAGDTQYFGPGTRLTVL.

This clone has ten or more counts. The CDR3 spells CASSESASYEQFF. Here the CDR3 DNA reads TGTGCCAGCAGTGAATCTGCTAGCTATGAGCAGTTCTTC. The chain employs TRBV2 and TRBJ2-1, with D possibly matching TRBD2 (5 bases). The CDR3 extends over 13 amino acids. Germline lookup yields CDR1 SNHLY and CDR2 FYNNEI. V was pared by 2 bases and J by 8 bases, with 10 bases between.

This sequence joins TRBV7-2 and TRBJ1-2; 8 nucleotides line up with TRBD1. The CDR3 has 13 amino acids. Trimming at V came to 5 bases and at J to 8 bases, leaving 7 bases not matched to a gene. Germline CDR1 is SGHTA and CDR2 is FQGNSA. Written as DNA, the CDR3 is TGTGCCAGCAGCCCAGACCGGACAGGGGGCTACACCTTC. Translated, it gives CASSPDRTGGYTF.

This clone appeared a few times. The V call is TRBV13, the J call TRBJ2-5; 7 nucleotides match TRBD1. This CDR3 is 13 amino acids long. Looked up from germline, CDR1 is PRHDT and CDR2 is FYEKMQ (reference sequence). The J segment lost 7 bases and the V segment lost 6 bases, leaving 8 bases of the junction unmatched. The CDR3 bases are TGTGCCAGCAGGCGAACAGGGGCCGGGACCCAGTACTTC. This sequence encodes CASRRTGAGTQYF.

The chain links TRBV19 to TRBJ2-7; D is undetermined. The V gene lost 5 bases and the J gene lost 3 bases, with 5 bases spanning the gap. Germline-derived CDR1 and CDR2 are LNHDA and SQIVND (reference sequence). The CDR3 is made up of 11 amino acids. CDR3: CASSGYYEQYF. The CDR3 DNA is TGTGCCAGTAGTGGCTACTACGAGCAGTACTTC.